This TCR beta chain is from a study of control samples from healthy donors and cancer patients. Measured with immunoSEQ multiplex PCR; TCRdb has only the in-frame clones, and not every one. This table holds 30,000 or so clones, approximately 93% found once. This sequence was found in a man aged 55 to 69 in good health. The sequencing input was blood.

Written as DNA, the CDR3 is TGTGCCAGCTCACCACCGACAGGGGGTTTTCTTGGACAGTTCTTC. This gives the protein CASSPPTGGFLGQFF. V gene TRBV18 combines with J gene TRBJ2-1; 9 bases fit TRBD1. CDR1 and CDR2 (germline): KGHSH, LQKENI. The CDR3 totals 15 residues. The J segment lost 13 bases and the V segment lost 0 bases, leaving 10 bases of the junction unmatched.